The table lists the clone carrying this T cell receptor (beta chain) with many counts. The TCRbeta library was prepared with unique molecular identifiers. TCRdb redid the calling of the PCR reads with MiXCR, one entry per CDR3 protein. The table records 350,000 to 400,000 distinct CDR3 sequences, just over 20% of them present only once. This entry is derived from a study of T-cell reconstitution after alpha-beta-depleted transplantation in children. Germline V gene lookup returns CDR1 MNHEY and CDR2 SVGAGI. V gave up 8 bases and J gave up 2 bases; unmatched junction bases: 8. The CDR3 is 15 residues long.

The starting material was PBMCs from the stem cell graft donor, obtained from the stem cell graft. This receptor was identified in a human donor who donated a stem cell graft to a child with acute myeloid leukemia. This chain connects TRBV6-5 to TRBJ2-7, with TRBD2 matching 11 bases. The CDR3 reads CASVITSGSTYEQYF. In nucleotides, the CDR3 is TGTGCCAGCGTTATTACTAGCGGGAGTACCTACGAGCAGTACTTC.